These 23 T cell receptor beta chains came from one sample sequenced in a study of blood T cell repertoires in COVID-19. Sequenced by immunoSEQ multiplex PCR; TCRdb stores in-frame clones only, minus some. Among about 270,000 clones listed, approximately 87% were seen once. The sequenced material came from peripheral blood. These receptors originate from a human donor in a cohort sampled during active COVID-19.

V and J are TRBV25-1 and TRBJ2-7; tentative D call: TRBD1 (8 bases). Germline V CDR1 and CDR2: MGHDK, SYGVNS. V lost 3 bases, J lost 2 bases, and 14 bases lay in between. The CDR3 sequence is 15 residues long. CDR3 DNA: TGTGCCAGCAGTGACGACAGGGGAGGGGCCTACGAGCAGTACTTC. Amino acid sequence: CASSDDRGGAYEQYF.

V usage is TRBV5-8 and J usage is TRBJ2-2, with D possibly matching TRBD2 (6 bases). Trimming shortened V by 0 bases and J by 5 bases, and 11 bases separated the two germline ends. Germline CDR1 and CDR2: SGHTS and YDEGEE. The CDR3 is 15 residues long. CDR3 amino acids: CASSLALGGTGELFF. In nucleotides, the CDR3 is TGTGCCAGCAGCTTGGCCCTTGGGGGGACCGGGGAGCTGTTTTTT.

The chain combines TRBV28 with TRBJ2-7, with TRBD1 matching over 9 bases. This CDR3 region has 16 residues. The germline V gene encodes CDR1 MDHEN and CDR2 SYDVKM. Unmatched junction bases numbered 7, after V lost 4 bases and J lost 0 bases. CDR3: CASSYQATGGSYEQYF. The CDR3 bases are TGTGCCAGCAGTTACCAGGCGACAGGGGGCTCCTACGAGCAGTACTTC.

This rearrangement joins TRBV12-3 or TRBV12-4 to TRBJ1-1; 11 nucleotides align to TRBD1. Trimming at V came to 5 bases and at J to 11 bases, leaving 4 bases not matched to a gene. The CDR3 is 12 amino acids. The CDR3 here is CASSDGQGAAFF. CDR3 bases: TGTGCCAGCAGTGATGGACAGGGGGCGGCTTTCTTT.

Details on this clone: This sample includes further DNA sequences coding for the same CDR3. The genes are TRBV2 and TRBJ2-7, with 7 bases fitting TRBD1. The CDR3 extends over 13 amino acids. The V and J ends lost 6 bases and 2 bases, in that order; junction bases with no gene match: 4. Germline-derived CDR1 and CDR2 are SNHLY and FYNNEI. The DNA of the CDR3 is TGTGCCAGCAGGCGACAGGGAACCTACGAGCAGTACTTC. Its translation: CASRRQGTYEQYF.

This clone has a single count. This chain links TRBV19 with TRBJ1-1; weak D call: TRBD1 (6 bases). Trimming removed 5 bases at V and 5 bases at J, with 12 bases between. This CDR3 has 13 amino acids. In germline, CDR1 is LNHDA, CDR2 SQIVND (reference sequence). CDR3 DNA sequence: TGTGCCAGTAGTCCGGGAGGGGGGACTGAAGCTTTCTTT. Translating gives CASSPGGGTEAFF.

This CDR3 reads CASSPHRVLSTEAFF. The CDR3 coding sequence is TGTGCCAGCAGCCCCCACAGGGTTTTATCCACTGAAGCTTTCTTT. V is TRBV9 and J is TRBJ1-1; D perhaps matches TRBD1 (6 bases). The CDR3 extends over 15 amino acids. Germline V gene lookup returns CDR1 SGDLS and CDR2 YYNGEE. Trimming shortened V by 4 bases and J by 4 bases, and 17 bases separated the two germline ends.

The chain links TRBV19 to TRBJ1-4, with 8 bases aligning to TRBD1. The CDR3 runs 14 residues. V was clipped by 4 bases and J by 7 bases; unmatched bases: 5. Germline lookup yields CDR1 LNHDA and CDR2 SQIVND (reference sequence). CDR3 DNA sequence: TGTGCCAGTAGTACCAGGGGGCTGAGTGAAAAACTGTTTTTT. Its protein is CASSTRGLSEKLFF.

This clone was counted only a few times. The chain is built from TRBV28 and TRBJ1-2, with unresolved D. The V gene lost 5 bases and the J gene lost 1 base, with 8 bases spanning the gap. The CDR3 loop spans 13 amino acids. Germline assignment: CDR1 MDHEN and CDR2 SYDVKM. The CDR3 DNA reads TGTGCCAGCAGTCTTCAGAATAACTATGGCTACACCTTC. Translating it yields CASSLQNNYGYTF.

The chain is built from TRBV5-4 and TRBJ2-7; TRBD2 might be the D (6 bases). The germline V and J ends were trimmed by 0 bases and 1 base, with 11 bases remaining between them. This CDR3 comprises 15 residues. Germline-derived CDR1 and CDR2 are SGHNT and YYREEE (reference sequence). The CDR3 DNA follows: TGTGCCAGCAGCTTGGAAGGACTACCTTCCTACGAGCAGTACTTC. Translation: CASSLEGLPSYEQYF.

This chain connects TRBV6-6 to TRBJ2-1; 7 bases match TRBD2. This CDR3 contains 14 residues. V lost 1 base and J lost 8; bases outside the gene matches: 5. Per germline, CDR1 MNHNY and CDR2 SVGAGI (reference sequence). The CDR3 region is CASSYYQAGDEQFF. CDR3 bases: TGTGCCAGCAGTTACTACCAGGCGGGGGATGAGCAGTTCTTC.

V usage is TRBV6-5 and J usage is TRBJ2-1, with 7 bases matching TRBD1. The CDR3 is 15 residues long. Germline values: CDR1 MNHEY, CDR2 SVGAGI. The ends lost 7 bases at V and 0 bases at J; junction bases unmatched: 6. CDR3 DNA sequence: TGTGCCAGCACAGGACAGGCTAACTCCTACAATGAGCAGTTCTTC. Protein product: CASTGQANSYNEQFF.

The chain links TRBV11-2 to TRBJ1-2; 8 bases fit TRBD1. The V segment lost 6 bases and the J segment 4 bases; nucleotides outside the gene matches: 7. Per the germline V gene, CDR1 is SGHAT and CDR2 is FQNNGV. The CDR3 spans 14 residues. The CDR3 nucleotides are TGTGCCAGCAGGAAGGACAGGGCGGGCTATGGCTACACCTTC. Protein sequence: CASRKDRAGYGYTF.

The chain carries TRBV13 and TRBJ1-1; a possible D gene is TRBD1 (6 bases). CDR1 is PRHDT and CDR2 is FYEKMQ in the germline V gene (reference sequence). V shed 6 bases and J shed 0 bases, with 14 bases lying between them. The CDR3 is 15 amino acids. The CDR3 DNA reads TGTGCCAGCAGTCGCCGACAGGAATTGAACACTGAAGCTTTCTTT. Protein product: CASSRRQELNTEAFF. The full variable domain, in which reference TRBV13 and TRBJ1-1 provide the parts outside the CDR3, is AAGVIQSPRHLIKEKRETATLKCYPIPRHDTVYWYQQGPGQDPQFLISFYEKMQSDKGSIPDRFSAQQFSDYHSELNMSSLELGDSALYFCASSRRQELNTEAFFGQGTRLTVV.

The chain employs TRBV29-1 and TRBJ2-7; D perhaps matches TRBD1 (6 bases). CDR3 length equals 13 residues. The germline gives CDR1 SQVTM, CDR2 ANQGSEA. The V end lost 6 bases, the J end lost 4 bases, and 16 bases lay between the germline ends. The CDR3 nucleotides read TGCAGCGTAACAGGGAAGACCGAATACGAGCAGTACTTC. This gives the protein CSVTGKTEYEQYF.

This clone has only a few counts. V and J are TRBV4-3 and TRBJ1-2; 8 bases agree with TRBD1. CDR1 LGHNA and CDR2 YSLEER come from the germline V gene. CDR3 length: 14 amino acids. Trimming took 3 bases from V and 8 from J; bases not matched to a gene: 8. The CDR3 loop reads CASSQDRVRRGYTF. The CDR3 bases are TGCGCCAGCAGCCAGGACAGGGTTCGTCGGGGCTACACCTTC.

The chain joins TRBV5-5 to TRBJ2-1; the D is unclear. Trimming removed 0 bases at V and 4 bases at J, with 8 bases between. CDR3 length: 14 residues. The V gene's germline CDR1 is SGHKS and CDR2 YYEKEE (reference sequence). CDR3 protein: CASSLANSYNEQFF. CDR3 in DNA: TGTGCCAGCAGCTTGGCCAACAGTTACAATGAGCAGTTCTTC.

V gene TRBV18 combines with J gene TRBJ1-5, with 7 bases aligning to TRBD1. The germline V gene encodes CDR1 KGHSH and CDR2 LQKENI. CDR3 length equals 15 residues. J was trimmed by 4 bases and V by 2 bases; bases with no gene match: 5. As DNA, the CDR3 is TGTGCCAGCTCACCAGAGGTACAGGGGAATCAGCCCCAGCATTTT. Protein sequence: CASSPEVQGNQPQHF.

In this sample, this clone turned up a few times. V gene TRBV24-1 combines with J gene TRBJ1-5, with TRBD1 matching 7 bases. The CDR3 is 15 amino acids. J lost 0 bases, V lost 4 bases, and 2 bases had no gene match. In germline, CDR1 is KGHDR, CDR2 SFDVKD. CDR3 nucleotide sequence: TGTGCCACCAGTGAAGGGACAGTTAGCAATCAGCCCCAGCATTTT. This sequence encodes CATSEGTVSNQPQHF.

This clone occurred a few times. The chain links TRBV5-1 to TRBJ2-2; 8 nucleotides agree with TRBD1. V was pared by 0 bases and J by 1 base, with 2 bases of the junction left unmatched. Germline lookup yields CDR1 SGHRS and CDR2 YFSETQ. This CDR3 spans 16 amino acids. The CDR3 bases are TGCGCCAGCAGCTTGGCCGGGACAGGGAACACCGGGGAGCTGTTTTTT. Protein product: CASSLAGTGNTGELFF. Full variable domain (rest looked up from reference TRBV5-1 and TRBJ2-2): KAGVTQTPRYLIKTRGQQVTLSCSPISGHRSVSWYQQTPGQGLQFLFEYFSETQRNKGNFPGRFSGRQFSNSRSEMNVSTLELGDSALYLCASSLAGTGNTGELFFGEGSRLTVL.

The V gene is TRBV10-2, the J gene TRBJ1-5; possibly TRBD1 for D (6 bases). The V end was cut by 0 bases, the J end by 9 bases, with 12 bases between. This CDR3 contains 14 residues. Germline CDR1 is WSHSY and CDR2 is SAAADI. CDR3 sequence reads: CASSESPGAAPQHF. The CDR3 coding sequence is TGCGCCAGCAGTGAGTCCCCAGGGGCGGCGCCCCAGCATTTT.

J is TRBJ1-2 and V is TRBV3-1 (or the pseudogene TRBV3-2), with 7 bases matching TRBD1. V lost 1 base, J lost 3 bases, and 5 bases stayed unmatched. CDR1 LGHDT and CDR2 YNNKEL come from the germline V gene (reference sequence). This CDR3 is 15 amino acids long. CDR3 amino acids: CASSQVTGQHYGYTF. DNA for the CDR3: TGTGCCAGCAGCCAAGTGACGGGACAGCACTATGGCTACACCTTC.

Here the CDR3 reads CASSLSRGRGGYTF. The CDR3, as DNA: TGTGCCAGCAGTTTATCCAGGGGGCGGGGTGGCTACACCTTC. The V call is TRBV28, the J call TRBJ1-2, with TRBD1 identical over 8 bases. The germline V gene encodes CDR1 MDHEN and CDR2 SYDVKM. The CDR3 loop spans 14 amino acids. Trimming at V came to 1 base and at J to 7 bases, leaving 5 bases not matched to a gene.